These 15 T cell receptor beta chains were sequenced from one sample in a study of vaccination and CD4 T cells after COVID-19. Treatment indicated: approximately 10-day PBMC culture with coronavirus spike peptide pools or control peptides (ViraFEST assay). Once obtained from cultured CD4+ T cells, the DNA was sequenced using the Oncomine TCR Beta short-read assay. A single record per CDR3 protein comes from TCRdb applying MiXCR to the PCR reads. The repertoire holds about 18,000 distinct CDR3 sequences, with about 45% as singletons. These receptors have no known antigen. This specimen consisted of CD4+ T cells from blood, cultured in vitro, obtained after SARS-CoV-2 vaccination. The receptors stem from a human donor who had recovered from COVID-19.

CDR3: CSAWRGGQETQYF. As DNA, the CDR3 is TGCAGCGCCTGGCGGGGGGGCCAAGAGACCCAGTACTTC. This rearrangement joins TRBV29-1 to TRBJ2-5; 9 bases match TRBD2. The CDR3 covers 13 residues. Germline V gene lookup returns CDR1 SQVTM and CDR2 ANQGSEA. V was clipped by 7 bases and J by 1 base; unmatched bases: 4.

This chain uses TRBV4-2 with TRBJ2-7; D is ambiguous. Germline V gene sequence: CDR1 LGHNA, CDR2 YNFKEQ. The CDR3 consists of 15 residues. V was clipped by 6 bases and J by 3 bases, with 18 bases between them. CDR3 protein: CASRTTVQGSYEQYF. The CDR3 DNA reads TGTGCCAGCAGAACTACGGTGCAAGGAAGCTACGAGCAGTACTTC.

This chain links TRBV10-3 with TRBJ2-1; D is possibly TRBD1 or TRBD2 (5 bases each). The CDR3 consists of 11 residues. Germline V gene lookup returns CDR1 ENHRY and CDR2 SYGVKD. V was pared by 4 bases and J by 8 bases, with 6 bases between. CDR3 in amino acids: CAISGGYEQFF. In DNA form, the CDR3 reads TGTGCCATCAGTGGGGGGTATGAGCAGTTCTTC.

The genes are TRBV7-9 and TRBJ2-6; D perhaps matches TRBD1 (6 bases). Germline V gene sequence: CDR1 SEHNR, CDR2 FQNEAQ (reference sequence). V was shortened by 9 bases and J by 0 bases, with 6 bases between the two germline ends. CDR3 length: 13 residues. CDR3 DNA: TGTGCCAGGGGGGCCTCTGGGGCCAACGTCCTGACTTTC. It yields the protein CARGASGANVLTF. Combining the CDR3 with reference TRBV7-9 and TRBJ2-6 gives the whole variable domain DTGVSQNPRHKITKRGQNVTFRCDPISEHNRLYWYRQTLGQGPEFLTYFQNEAQLEKSRLLSDRFSAERPKGSFSTLEIQRTEQGDSAMYLCARGASGANVLTFGAGSRLTVL.

The CDR3 DNA is TGTGCCAGCAGTTACTCACTGGGGCTAGCGGGAGTTAACCCCTACGAGCAGTACTTC. Residues: CASSYSLGLAGVNPYEQYF. V gene TRBV6-2 or TRBV6-3 combines with J gene TRBJ2-7; 10 bases fit TRBD2. CDR1 is MNHEY and CDR2 is SVGEGT in the germline V gene. Trimming at V came to 0 bases and at J to 2 bases, leaving 13 bases not matched to a gene. The CDR3 has 19 residues.

V usage is TRBV7-9 and J usage is TRBJ1-4; no firm D call. This CDR3 spans 14 amino acids. V lost 5 bases, J lost 0 bases, and 7 bases lay in between. Germline V lookup: CDR1 SEHNR, CDR2 FQNEAQ (reference sequence). The CDR3 nucleotides read TGTGCCAGCAGCCTTTCGGCAACTAATGAAAAACTGTTTTTT. It yields the protein CASSLSATNEKLFF.

This clonotype was counted between two and nine times. The V gene is TRBV7-9, the J gene TRBJ1-6; D is undetermined. V was pared by 4 bases and J by 6 bases, with 10 bases between. CDR1 is SEHNR, CDR2 FQNEAQ, per germline (reference sequence). CDR3 length equals 14 residues. For the CDR3, the DNA is TGTGCCAGCAGCTCGCAGTCGGGTAATTCACCCCTCCACTTT. Translated, it gives CASSSQSGNSPLHF. Supplemented by reference TRBV7-9 and TRBJ1-6, the full variable domain reads DTGVSQNPRHKITKRGQNVTFRCDPISEHNRLYWYRQTLGQGPEFLTYFQNEAQLEKSRLLSDRFSAERPKGSFSTLEIQRTEQGDSAMYLCASSSQSGNSPLHFGNGTRLTVT.

The sample holds a few counts of this clonotype. The rearrangement uses TRBV19 and TRBJ2-1; 8 nucleotides line up with TRBD2. CDR1 LNHDA and CDR2 SQIVND come from the germline V gene (reference sequence). V trimming: 3 bases; J trimming: 8 bases; junction bases outside the gene matches: 9. This CDR3 has 15 residues. CDR3 in DNA: TGTGCCAGTAGTATGAAACTAGCGGATGCCTATGAGCAGTTCTTC. Protein product: CASSMKLADAYEQFF. Looking up the rest from reference TRBV19 and TRBJ2-1 gives the full variable domain: DGGITQSPKYLFRKEGQNVTLSCEQNLNHDAMYWYRQDPGQGLRLIYYSQIVNDFQKGDIAEGYSVSREKKESFPLTVTSAQKNPTAFYLCASSMKLADAYEQFFGPGTRLTVL.

V usage is TRBV19 and J usage is TRBJ1-1, with D possibly being TRBD1 (5 bases). Trimming cost V 6 bases and J 1 base, with 21 bases left between them. CDR3 length: 17 residues. Germline V gives CDR1 LNHDA, CDR2 SQIVND (reference sequence). The CDR3 bases are TGTGCCAGTAGCCCCCAACATGGGGCAGGGACGAACACTGAAGCTTTCTTT. Translating gives CASSPQHGAGTNTEAFF.

V gene TRBV4-3 combines with J gene TRBJ2-1; TRBD2 matches at 13 bases. The V and J ends lost 4 bases and 10 bases, in that order; junction bases with no gene match: 4. This CDR3 is 14 amino acids long. CDR1 and CDR2 from the germline V gene are LGHNA and YSLEER. This CDR3 reads CASSPQGLAGEQFF. CDR3 in DNA: TGCGCCAGCAGCCCCCAGGGACTAGCGGGAGAGCAGTTCTTC.

This clonotype was counted only a few times. This chain links TRBV10-2 with TRBJ1-2; 8 nucleotides align to TRBD1. This CDR3 comprises 13 residues. CDR1 WSHSY and CDR2 SAAADI come from the germline V gene. V lost 7 bases to trimming and J lost 4 bases; unmatched junction nucleotides: 5. The CDR3 sequence is CASMGQASYGYTF. The CDR3 DNA is TGCGCCAGCATGGGACAGGCATCCTATGGCTACACCTTC.

This clonotype was detected only a few times. This chain connects TRBV6-2 or TRBV6-3 to TRBJ1-5, with TRBD1 matching 7 bases. The V gene end was trimmed by 5 bases and the J gene end by 4 bases; junction bases not matched to a gene: 2. This CDR3 has 13 amino acids. Per the germline V gene, CDR1 is MNHEY and CDR2 is SVGEGT. The CDR3 is CASSGDRNQPQHF. The CDR3 nucleotides are TGTGCCAGCAGTGGGGACAGAAATCAGCCCCAGCATTTT.

This clonotype came up a few times. V gene TRBV7-3 combines with J gene TRBJ1-5, with TRBD1 matching 9 bases. Germline V gives CDR1 SGHTA, CDR2 FQGTGA. This CDR3 has 16 residues. Germline trimming cut 5 bases from V and 7 bases from J; bases unmatched to any gene: 12. The CDR3 nucleotides are TGTGCCAGCAGCCACATTACAGGGACAGGGTTCCAGCCCCAGCATTTT. Translation: CASSHITGTGFQPQHF. The entire variable domain, with the rest obtained from reference TRBV7-3 and TRBJ1-5, is as follows: GAGVSQTPSNKVTEKGKYVELRCDPISGHTALYWYRQSLGQGPEFLIYFQGTGAADDSGLPNDRFFAVRPEGSVSTLKIQRTERGDSAVYLCASSHITGTGFQPQHFGDGTRLSIL.

This clonotype is medium-sized in the sample. This chain joins TRBV12-3 or TRBV12-4 and TRBJ1-5, with D unclear. Trimming stripped 3 bases from V and 8 bases from J, with 14 bases between. The CDR3 runs to 14 residues. In DNA form, the CDR3 reads TGTGCCAGCAGTTTCACGGGGAGGCTCGAGCCCCAGCATTTT. It is translated as CASSFTGRLEPQHF.

This clonotype occurred a few times. This chain uses TRBV7-6 with TRBJ2-5, with 10 positions matching TRBD2. CDR3 size: 15 residues. The V segment lost 1 base and the J segment 3 bases; nucleotides outside the gene matches: 2. Germline-derived CDR1 and CDR2 are SGHVS and FNYEAQ. The CDR3 protein is CASSLVAGGKETQYF. The CDR3 DNA is TGTGCCAGCAGCTTAGTAGCGGGGGGAAAAGAGACCCAGTACTTC.